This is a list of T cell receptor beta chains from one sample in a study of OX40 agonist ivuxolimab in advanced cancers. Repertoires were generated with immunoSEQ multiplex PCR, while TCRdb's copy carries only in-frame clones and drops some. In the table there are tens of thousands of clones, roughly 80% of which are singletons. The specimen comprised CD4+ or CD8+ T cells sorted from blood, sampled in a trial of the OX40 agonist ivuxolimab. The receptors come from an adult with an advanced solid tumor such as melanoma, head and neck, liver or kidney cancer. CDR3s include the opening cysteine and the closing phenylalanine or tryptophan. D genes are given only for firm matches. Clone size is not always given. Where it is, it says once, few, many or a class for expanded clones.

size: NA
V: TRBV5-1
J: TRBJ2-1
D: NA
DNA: TGCGCCAGCAGCTTGGTTGGTTTGGATATAGCCTCCAATGAGCAGTTCTTC
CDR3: CASSLVGLDIASNEQFF

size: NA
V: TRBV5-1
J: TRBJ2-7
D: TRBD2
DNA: TGCGCCAGTAAGGGACTAGCCGGCTACGAGCAGTACTTC
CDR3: CASKGLAGYEQYF

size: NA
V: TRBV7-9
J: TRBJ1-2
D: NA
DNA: TGTGCCAGCAGCTTAGCTGGGAACAGGGCTGGCTACACCTTC
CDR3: CASSLAGNRAGYTF

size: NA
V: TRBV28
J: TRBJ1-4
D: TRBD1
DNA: TGTGCCAGCAGGACAGGGGACCCCCCAACGATTTTT
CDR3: CASRTGDPPTIF

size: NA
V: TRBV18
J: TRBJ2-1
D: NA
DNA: TGTGCCAGCTCGGGCTTTCAGGGCAATGAGCAGTTCTTC
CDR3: CASSGFQGNEQFF

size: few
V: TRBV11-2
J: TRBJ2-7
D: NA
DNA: TGTGCCAGCAGCTTAGAGGGCAGGGGAAGCTACGAGCAGTACTTC
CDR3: CASSLEGRGSYEQYF

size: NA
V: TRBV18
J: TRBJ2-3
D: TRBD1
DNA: TGTGCCAGCTCACCACCGCTGGGACAGGGATTGGCAGATACGCAGTATTTT
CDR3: CASSPPLGQGLADTQYF

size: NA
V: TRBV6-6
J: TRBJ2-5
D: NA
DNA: TGTGCCAGCAGTTACCCGGGACATCCCCAAGAGACCCAGTACTTC
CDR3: CASSYPGHPQETQYF

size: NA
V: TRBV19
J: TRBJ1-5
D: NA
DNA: TGTGCCAGTAGTACCCAAGGGAGGCAGCCCCAGCATTTT
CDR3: CASSTQGRQPQHF

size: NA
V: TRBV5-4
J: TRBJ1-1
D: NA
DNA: TGTGCCAGCAGCTTGGGCGGGGTAGCCACTGAAGCTTTCTTT
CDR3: CASSLGGVATEAFF

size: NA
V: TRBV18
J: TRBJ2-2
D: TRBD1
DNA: TGTGCCAGCTCAGACGGACAGGGTAGAACCGGGGAGCTGTTTTTT
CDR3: CASSDGQGRTGELFF

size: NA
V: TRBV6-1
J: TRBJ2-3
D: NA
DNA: TGTGCCAGCAGTAGAAATTACGACACAGATACGCAGTATTTT
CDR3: CASSRNYDTDTQYF

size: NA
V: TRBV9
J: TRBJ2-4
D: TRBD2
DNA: TGTGCCAGCATCTCTCGGGCTAGCGGGGCGGGGACCAAAAACATTCAGTACTTC
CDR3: CASISRASGAGTKNIQYF

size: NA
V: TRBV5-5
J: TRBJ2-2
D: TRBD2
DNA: TGTGCCAGCAGCTTGGCCCCCACAGCAGCGGGGGACCCACGGGGGGAGCTGTTTTTT
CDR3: CASSLAPTAAGDPRGELFF

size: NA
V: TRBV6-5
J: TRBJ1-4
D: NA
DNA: TGTGCCAGCAGTTCGGTCCCACGAGAAGAAAAACTGTTTTTT
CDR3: CASSSVPREEKLFF

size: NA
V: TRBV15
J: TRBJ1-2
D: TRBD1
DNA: TGTGCCACCAGGACGACAGGGACGAACTATGGCTACACCTTC
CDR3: CATRTTGTNYGYTF

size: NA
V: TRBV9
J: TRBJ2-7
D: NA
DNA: TGTGCCAGCAGCGGAGCGACGGCCTACGAGCAGTACTTC
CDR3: CASSGATAYEQYF

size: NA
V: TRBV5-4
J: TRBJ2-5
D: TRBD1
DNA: TGTGCCAGCAGCTCGCATCCAGGGGGCGCGGAGACCCAGTACTTC
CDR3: CASSSHPGGAETQYF

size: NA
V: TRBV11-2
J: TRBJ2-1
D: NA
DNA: TGTGCCAGCAGCAAAAGACAGGGAGGAATTCCAGGAATTGTCAATGAGCAGTTCTTC
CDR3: CASSKRQGGIPGIVNEQFF

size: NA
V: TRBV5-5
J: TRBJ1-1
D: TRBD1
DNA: TGTGCCAGCAACACAGGGGGCACTGAAGCTTTCTTT
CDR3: CASNTGGTEAFF

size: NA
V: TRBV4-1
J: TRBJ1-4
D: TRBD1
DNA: TGCGCCAGCAGCCAACACTGGGACAGGGGCGAAAAACTGTTTTTT
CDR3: CASSQHWDRGEKLFF

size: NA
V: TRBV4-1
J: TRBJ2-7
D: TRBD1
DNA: TGCGCCAGCAGCCGATACCCCCGTGGACAGGGGTACGAGCAGTACTTC
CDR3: CASSRYPRGQGYEQYF